A selection of T cell receptor beta chains follows, all from one sample in a study of T cell responses to AZD1222 COVID-19 vaccine. TCRdb's table, derived via immunoSEQ multiplex PCR, lists solely in-frame clones and lacks some. The repertoire holds around 110,000 clones, with almost 90% as singletons. Specimen: peripheral blood, collected on day 0 of AZD1222 vaccination. The receptors derive from an adult in good health. Both conserved end residues are part of each CDR3. A D gene is named only where the DNA matches it firmly. Clone size is shown for a subset of rows, as once, few, many or a class of expanded clone.

d_call	v_call	j_call	cdr3_length	clone_size	cdr3_aa	cdr3_nt
-	TRBV12-3/TRBV12-4	TRBJ2-7	13	-	CASSLLIVGEQYF	TGTGCCAGCAGTTTATTAATCGTTGGCGAGCAGTACTTC
-	TRBV20-1	TRBJ2-3	11	-	CSASTRDTQYF	TGCAGTGCTTCCACGAGGGATACGCAGTATTTT
-	TRBV15	TRBJ1-2	13	-	CATSRGDYGGYTF	TGTGCCACCAGCAGAGGGGACTACGGGGGCTACACCTTC
TRBD1	TRBV28	TRBJ2-1	15	-	CATLDWTGGSREQFF	TGTGCCACCTTGGACTGGACAGGGGGTTCTCGGGAGCAGTTCTTC
-	TRBV5-1	TRBJ1-1	16	few	CASSPGTRLGNTEAFF	TGCGCCAGCAGCCCCGGGACACGTCTCGGGAACACTGAAGCTTTCTTT
TRBD2	TRBV7-2	TRBJ2-7	14	-	CASSKAGLQYEQYF	TGTGCCAGCAGCAAAGCGGGACTACAATACGAGCAGTACTTC
-	TRBV11-2	TRBJ2-5	15	-	CASSFLTSPRETQYF	TGTGCCAGCAGCTTTCTGACTTCCCCTAGAGAGACCCAGTACTTC
TRBD1	TRBV11-2	TRBJ2-7	15	-	CASSLDDRAGYEQYF	TGTGCCAGCAGCTTAGATGACAGGGCGGGCTACGAGCAGTACTTC
TRBD2	TRBV11-3	TRBJ2-5	15	-	CASSRGTSGRETQYF	TGTGCCAGCAGCCGGGGGACTAGCGGGAGAGAGACCCAGTACTTC
-	TRBV3-1/TRBV3-2	TRBJ1-1	16	-	CASSPLGRVLNTEAFF	TGTGCCAGCAGCCCCCTAGGAAGGGTTTTGAACACTGAAGCTTTCTTT
TRBD1	TRBV18	TRBJ1-5	17	-	CASSPPGGTGVAQPQHF	TGTGCCAGCTCACCTCCAGGGGGGACAGGGGTTGCTCAGCCCCAGCATTTT
-	TRBV13	TRBJ2-3	14	-	CASSKAGGTDTQYF	TGTGCCAGCAGTAAGGCAGGGGGCACAGATACGCAGTATTTT
TRBD1	TRBV7-2	TRBJ2-5	14	-	CASRARQGQETQYF	TGTGCCAGCCGCGCACGACAGGGGCAAGAGACCCAGTACTTC
-	TRBV7-9	TRBJ1-4	15	few	CASSLEGGHNEKLFF	TGTGCCAGCAGCTTAGAGGGGGGCCATAATGAAAAACTGTTTTTT
-	TRBV18	TRBJ1-4	13	-	CASSPGDAGKLFF	TGTGCCAGCTCGCCGGGCGACGCGGGCAAACTGTTTTTT
-	TRBV5-1	TRBJ1-4	15	-	CASSLVGGSLEKLFF	TGCGCCAGCAGCTTGGTGGGGGGGAGTTTGGAAAAACTGTTTTTT
-	TRBV28	TRBJ1-1	12	-	CASRRGITEAFF	TGTGCCAGCAGAAGGGGAATCACTGAAGCTTTCTTT
-	TRBV5-4	TRBJ1-1	15	-	CASSPRGTPGTEAFF	TGTGCCAGCAGCCCCAGAGGCACTCCAGGGACTGAAGCTTTCTTT
-	TRBV19	TRBJ1-1	14	-	CASSIKGMNTEAFF	TGTGCCAGTAGTATAAAAGGGATGAACACTGAAGCTTTCTTT
TRBD2	TRBV27	TRBJ2-3	13	-	CASSLKRGGTQYF	TGTGCCAGCAGTTTAAAGCGGGGGGGAACGCAGTATTTT